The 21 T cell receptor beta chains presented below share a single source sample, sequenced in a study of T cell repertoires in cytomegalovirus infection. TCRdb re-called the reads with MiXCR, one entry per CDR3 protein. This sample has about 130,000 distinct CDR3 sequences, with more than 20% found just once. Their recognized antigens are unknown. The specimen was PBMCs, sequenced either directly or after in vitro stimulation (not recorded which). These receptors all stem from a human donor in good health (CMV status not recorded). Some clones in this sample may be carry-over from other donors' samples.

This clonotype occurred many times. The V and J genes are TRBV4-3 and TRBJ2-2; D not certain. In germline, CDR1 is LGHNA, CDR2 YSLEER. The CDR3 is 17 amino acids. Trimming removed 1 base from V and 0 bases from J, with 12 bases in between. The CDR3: CASSQVSRFANTGELFF. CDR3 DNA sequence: TGCGCCAGCAGCCAAGTGTCAAGGTTCGCGAACACCGGGGAGCTGTTTTTT.

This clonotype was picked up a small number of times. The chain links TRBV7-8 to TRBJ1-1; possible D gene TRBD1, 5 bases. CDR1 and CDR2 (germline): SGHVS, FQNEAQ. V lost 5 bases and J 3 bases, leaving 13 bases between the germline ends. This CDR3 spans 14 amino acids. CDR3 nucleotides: TGTGCCAGCAGCCTCTCCCCAGGGTACACTGAAGCTTTCTTT. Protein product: CASSLSPGYTEAFF.

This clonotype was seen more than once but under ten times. The CDR3 loop reads CASSQAKAPGPSGNTIYF. CDR3 bases: TGCGCCAGCAGCCAAGCCAAGGCGCCAGGACCCTCTGGAAACACCATATATTTT. The chain employs TRBV4-1 and TRBJ1-3; D uncertain. V lost 1 base to trimming and J lost 0 bases, with 16 bases between them. The CDR3 contains 18 residues. Looked up from germline, CDR1 is MGHRA and CDR2 is YSYEKL.

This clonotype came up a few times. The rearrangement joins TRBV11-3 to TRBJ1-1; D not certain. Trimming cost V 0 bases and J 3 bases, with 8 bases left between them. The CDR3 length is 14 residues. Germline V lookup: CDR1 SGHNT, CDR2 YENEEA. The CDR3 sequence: CASSLDIGDTEAFF. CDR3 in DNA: TGTGCCAGCAGCTTAGATATCGGGGACACTGAAGCTTTCTTT.

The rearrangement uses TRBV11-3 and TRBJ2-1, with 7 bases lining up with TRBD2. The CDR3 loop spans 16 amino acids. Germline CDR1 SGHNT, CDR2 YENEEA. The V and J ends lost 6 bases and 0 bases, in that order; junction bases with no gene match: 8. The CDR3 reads CASSLRGESSYNEQFF. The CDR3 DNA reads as TGTGCCAGCAGTCTTCGGGGGGAGAGCTCCTACAATGAGCAGTTCTTC.

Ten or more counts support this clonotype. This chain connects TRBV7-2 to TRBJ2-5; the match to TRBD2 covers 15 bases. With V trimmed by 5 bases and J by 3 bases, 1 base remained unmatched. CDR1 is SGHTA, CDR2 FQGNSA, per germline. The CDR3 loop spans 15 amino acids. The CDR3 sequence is CASSRTSGREETQYF. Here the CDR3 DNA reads TGTGCCAGCAGCCGGACTAGCGGGAGGGAAGAGACCCAGTACTTC.

The CDR3 coding sequence is TGCGCCAGCAGCCGCACGACTAGCGGGAGCTACGAGCAGTACTTC. Protein product: CASSRTTSGSYEQYF. The rearrangement links TRBV4-3 to TRBJ2-7, with TRBD2 matching 12 bases. CDR1 and CDR2 from the germline V gene are LGHNA and YSLEER. The V and J ends lost 4 bases and 3 bases, in that order; junction bases with no gene match: 4. The CDR3 has 15 residues.

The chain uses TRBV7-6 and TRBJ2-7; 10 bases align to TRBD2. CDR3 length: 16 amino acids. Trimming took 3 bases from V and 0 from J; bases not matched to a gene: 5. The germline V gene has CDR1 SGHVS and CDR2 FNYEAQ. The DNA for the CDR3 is TGTGCCAGCAGCTTTTATCTAGCGGGGGTCTCCTACGAGCAGTACGTC. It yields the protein CASSFYLAGVSYEQYV.

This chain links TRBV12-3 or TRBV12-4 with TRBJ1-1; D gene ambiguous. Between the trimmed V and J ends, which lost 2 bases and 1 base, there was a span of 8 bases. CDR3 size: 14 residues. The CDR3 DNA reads TGTGCCAGCAGTTTAAGGGATCGGAACACTGAAGCTTTCTTT. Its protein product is CASSLRDRNTEAFF.

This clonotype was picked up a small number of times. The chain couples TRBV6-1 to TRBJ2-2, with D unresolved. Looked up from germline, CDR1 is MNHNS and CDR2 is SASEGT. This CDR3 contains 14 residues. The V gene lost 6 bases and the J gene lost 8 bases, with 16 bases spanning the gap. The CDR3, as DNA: TGTGCCAGCAGAGCACTTGGCTGGGAAGGGGAGCTGTTTTTT. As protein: CASRALGWEGELFF.

CDR3 region: CSGYDYGYTF. The CDR3 region has the DNA TGCAGCGGGTATGACTATGGCTACACCTTC. This chain connects TRBV29-1 to TRBJ1-2; D gene ambiguous. The length of the CDR3 is 10 residues. Trimming left V 7 bases short and J 3 bases short, with 6 bases between. Germline V gene data show CDR1 as SQVTM and CDR2 as ANQGSEA.

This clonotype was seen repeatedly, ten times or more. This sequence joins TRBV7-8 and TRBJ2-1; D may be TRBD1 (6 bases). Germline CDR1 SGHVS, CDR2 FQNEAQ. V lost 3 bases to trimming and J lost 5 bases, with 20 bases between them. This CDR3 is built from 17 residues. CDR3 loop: CASSFPEAGDIHNEQFF. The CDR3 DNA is TGTGCCAGCAGCTTCCCCGAAGCAGGGGATATCCACAATGAGCAGTTCTTC.

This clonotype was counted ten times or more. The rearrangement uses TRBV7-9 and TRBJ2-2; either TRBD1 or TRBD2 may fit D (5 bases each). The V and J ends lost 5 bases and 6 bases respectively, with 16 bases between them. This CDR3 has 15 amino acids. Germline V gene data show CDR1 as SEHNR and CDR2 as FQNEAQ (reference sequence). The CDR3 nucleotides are TGTGCCAGCAGCAAACCTGCTGGGGGAGCCGGGGAGCTGTTTTTT. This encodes CASSKPAGGAGELFF.

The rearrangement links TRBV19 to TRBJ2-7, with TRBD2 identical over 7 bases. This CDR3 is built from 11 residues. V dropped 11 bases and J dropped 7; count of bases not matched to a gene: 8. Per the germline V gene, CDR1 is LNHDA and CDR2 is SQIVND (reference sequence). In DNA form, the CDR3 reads TGTGCCTCCCGCGGGAGCGGAGAGCAGTACGTC. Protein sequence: CASRGSGEQYV.

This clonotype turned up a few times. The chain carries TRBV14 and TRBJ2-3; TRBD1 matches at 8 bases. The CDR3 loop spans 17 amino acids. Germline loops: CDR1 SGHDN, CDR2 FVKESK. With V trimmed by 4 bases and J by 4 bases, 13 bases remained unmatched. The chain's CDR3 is CASSPLLGTGGADTQYF. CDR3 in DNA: TGTGCCAGCAGCCCACTCCTGGGTACAGGGGGTGCAGATACGCAGTATTTT.

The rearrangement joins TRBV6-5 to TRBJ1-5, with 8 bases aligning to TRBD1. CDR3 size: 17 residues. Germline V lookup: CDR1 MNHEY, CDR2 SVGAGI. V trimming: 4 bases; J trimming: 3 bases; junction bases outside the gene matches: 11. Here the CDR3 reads CASSSLGQGGINQPQHF. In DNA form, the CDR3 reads TGTGCCAGCAGTTCTCTAGGACAGGGAGGTATCAATCAGCCCCAGCATTTT.

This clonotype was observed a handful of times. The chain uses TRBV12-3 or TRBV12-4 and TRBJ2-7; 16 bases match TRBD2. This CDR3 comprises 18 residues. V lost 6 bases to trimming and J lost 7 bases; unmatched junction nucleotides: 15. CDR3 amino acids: CASRHTPGLAGGPGEQYV. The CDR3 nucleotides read TGTGCCAGCAGACACACCCCGGGACTAGCGGGAGGGCCAGGTGAGCAGTACGTC.

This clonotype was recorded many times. CDR3 loop: CASSLVSGSYNEQFF. In nucleotides, the CDR3 is TGTGCCAGCAGCTTAGTTAGCGGGAGCTACAATGAGCAGTTCTTC. The rearrangement uses TRBV11-3 and TRBJ2-1, with TRBD2 matching 9 bases. The CDR3 totals 15 residues. Germline-derived CDR1 and CDR2 are SGHNT and YENEEA. The V and J ends lost 1 base and 3 bases, in that order; junction bases with no gene match: 1.

The CDR3 sequence is CASSLAGTSSRSSYNEQFF. CDR3 in DNA: TGTGCCAGCAGCTTAGCGGGGACTAGCAGTAGGAGCTCCTACAATGAGCAGTTCTTC. The rearrangement uses TRBV7-9 and TRBJ2-1; TRBD2 matches 9 bases. Germline trimming cut 0 bases from V and 0 bases from J; bases unmatched to any gene: 9. The germline V gene has CDR1 SEHNR and CDR2 FQNEAQ (reference sequence). There are 19 residues in the CDR3. The variable domain in full, completed from reference TRBV7-9 and TRBJ2-1, reads DTGVSQNPRHKITKRGQNVTFRCDPISEHNRLYWYRQTLGQGPEFLTYFQNEAQLEKSRLLSDRFSAERPKGSFSTLEIQRTEQGDSAMYLCASSLAGTSSRSSYNEQFFGPGTRLTVL.

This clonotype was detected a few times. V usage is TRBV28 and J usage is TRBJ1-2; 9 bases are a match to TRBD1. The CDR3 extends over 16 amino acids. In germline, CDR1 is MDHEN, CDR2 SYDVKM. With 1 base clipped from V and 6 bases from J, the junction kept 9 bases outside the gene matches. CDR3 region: CASSLSGFGTGNGYTF. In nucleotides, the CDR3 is TGTGCCAGCAGTTTATCGGGGTTCGGGACAGGGAATGGCTACACCTTC.

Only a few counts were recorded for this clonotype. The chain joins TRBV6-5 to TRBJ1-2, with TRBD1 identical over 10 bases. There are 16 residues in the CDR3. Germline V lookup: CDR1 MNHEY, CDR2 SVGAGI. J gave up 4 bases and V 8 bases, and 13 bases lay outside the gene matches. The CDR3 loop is CASAKQTGGASYGYTF. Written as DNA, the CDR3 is TGTGCCAGCGCAAAACAGACAGGGGGCGCGAGCTATGGCTACACCTTC.